One and the same sample provided the 29 T cell receptor beta chains below, sequenced in a study of CD8 T cells in ankylosing spondylitis. Study outcomes and limitations: Made up of about eight highly homologous variants, a TCR beta motif appeared characteristic of ankylosing spondylitis blood.

TCRdb ran MiXCR on the 5' RACE reads and lists one entry per CDR3 protein. The sample contains 670,000 or so distinct CDR3 sequences, around 20% of which appear only once. Their antigen targets remain unknown. Sequenced: blood, either unsorted or a sorted T cell fraction (not recorded which). These receptors were collected from a male donor with ankylosing spondylitis.

Ten or more counts support this clonotype. The rearrangement links TRBV15 to TRBJ2-3; maybe TRBD1 (5 bases). Germline CDR1 and CDR2: LNHNV and YYDKDF (reference sequence). The CDR3 has 13 amino acids. With 0 bases removed from V and 6 bases from J, the gap between germline ends came to 7 bases. CDR3 loop: CATSRDQGDTQYF. In DNA form, the CDR3 reads TGTGCCACCAGCAGAGATCAGGGCGATACGCAGTATTTT.

In this sample, this clonotype turned up a few times. The chain couples TRBV12-3 or TRBV12-4 to TRBJ2-2; D is uncertain. This CDR3 is 13 amino acids long. V was shortened by 7 bases and J by 6 bases, with 12 bases between the two germline ends. Written as DNA, the CDR3 is TGTGCCAGCACGCTAACCCCCGCCGGGGAGCTGTTTTTT. Translation gives CASTLTPAGELFF.

J is TRBJ2-2 and V is TRBV4-2, with D possibly called TRBD1 or TRBD2 (5 bases each). The germline gives CDR1 LGHNA, CDR2 YNFKEQ. Trimming pared 9 bases from V and 4 bases from J, leaving 15 bases between. CDR3 length: 14 residues. Here the CDR3 reads CASNRDDRTGELFF. The CDR3 bases are TGTGCCAGTAACCGGGACGACCGCACCGGGGAGCTGTTTTTT.

This clonotype was detected a few times. The V and J genes are TRBV3-1 and TRBJ2-2; TRBD2 agrees at 7 bases. The V gene end was trimmed by 3 bases and the J gene end by 7 bases; junction bases not matched to a gene: 8. The CDR3 spans 15 residues. Germline V gives CDR1 LGHDT, CDR2 YNNKEL (reference sequence). The CDR3 reads CASSQGGTSDGELFF. CDR3 DNA: TGTGCCAGCAGCCAGGGAGGGACTTCGGACGGGGAGCTGTTTTTT.

This clonotype appeared a few times. This chain links TRBV5-1 with TRBJ2-1; weak D call: TRBD1 (5 bases). The V and J ends lost 2 bases and 6 bases respectively, with 9 bases between them. The length of the CDR3 is 13 residues. Looked up from germline, CDR1 is SGHRS and CDR2 is YFSETQ. The CDR3 DNA sequence: TGCGCCAGCAGCTTAGGGGTATCCAATGAGCAGTTCTTC. The encoded protein is CASSLGVSNEQFF.

This chain connects TRBV14 to TRBJ1-5; D is uncertain. The CDR3 is 12 amino acids. Germline V CDR1 and CDR2: SGHDN, FVKESK. V was pared by 0 bases and J by 10 bases, with 7 bases between. The CDR3 is CASSQEWGPQHF. For the CDR3, the DNA is TGTGCCAGCAGCCAAGAATGGGGACCCCAGCATTTT.

A few counts support this clonotype. The CDR3 protein is CASSQEPHQSSYEQYF. The CDR3 bases are TGCGCCAGCAGCCAAGAGCCCCACCAGAGCTCCTACGAGCAGTACTTC. The chain couples TRBV4-3 to TRBJ2-7; D unclear. The CDR3 runs to 16 residues. V shed 0 bases and J shed 0 bases, with 12 bases lying between them. Per germline, CDR1 LGHNA and CDR2 YSLEER.

The rearrangement uses TRBV7-9 and TRBJ1-1; a weak D match, TRBD1 (6 bases). Trimming took off 4 bases at V and 6 bases at J, with 18 bases between the two ends. The CDR3 loop spans 15 amino acids. From germline, CDR1 is SEHNR and CDR2 FQNEAQ (reference sequence). The CDR3 DNA follows: TGTGCCAGCAGCTCGACCCCGGGACAATCCTCTGAAGCTTTCTTT. It encodes CASSSTPGQSSEAFF. Full variable domain (remainder filled in from reference TRBV7-9 and TRBJ1-1): DTGVSQNPRHKITKRGQNVTFRCDPISEHNRLYWYRQTLGQGPEFLTYFQNEAQLEKSRLLSDRFSAERPKGSFSTLEIQRTEQGDSAMYLCASSSTPGQSSEAFFGQGTRLTVV.

V gene TRBV4-3 combines with J gene TRBJ2-1, with D perhaps TRBD2 (6 bases). The germline V gene encodes CDR1 LGHNA and CDR2 YSLEER. The V gene lost 1 base and the J gene lost 4 bases, with 11 bases spanning the gap. The CDR3 totals 15 residues. CDR3 bases: TGCGCCAGCAGCCAAGGGAGGGCCTCTTACAATGAGCAGTTCTTC. Its protein is CASSQGRASYNEQFF.

This clonotype has only a few counts. The V and J genes are TRBV12-3 or TRBV12-4 and TRBJ2-1, with D perhaps TRBD1 (5 bases). Trimming took off 5 bases at V and 7 bases at J, with 18 bases between the two ends. This CDR3 is built from 15 residues. CDR3 residues: CASSPDTQSPNEQFF. The DNA for the CDR3 is TGTGCCAGCAGTCCGGACACCCAGTCTCCGAATGAGCAGTTCTTC.

This clonotype has just a few counts. V is TRBV11-2 and J is TRBJ2-1, with D perhaps TRBD1 (5 bases). The germline CDR1 and CDR2 sequences are SGHAT and FQNNGV. The CDR3 consists of 15 residues. V lost 2 bases and J 5 bases, leaving 13 bases between the germline ends. The CDR3 loop is CASSLLWGRDNEQFF. CDR3 nucleotides: TGTGCCAGCAGCTTATTATGGGGCCGGGACAATGAGCAGTTCTTC.

The chain has TRBV7-2 and TRBJ2-7; 15 bases line up with TRBD2. Trimming took 0 bases from V and 1 from J; bases not matched to a gene: 7. Germline V gene sequence: CDR1 SGHTA, CDR2 FQGNSA. The CDR3 is made up of 19 amino acids. CDR3 sequence (DNA): TGTGCCAGCAGCTTAGCCGGACTAGCGGGGGGGCCGAGGTCCTACGAGCAGTACTTC. Residues: CASSLAGLAGGPRSYEQYF. Together with reference TRBV7-2 and TRBJ2-7, the CDR3 gives the full variable domain: GAGVSQSPSNKVTEKGKDVELRCDPISGHTALYWYRQSLGQGLEFLIYFQGNSAPDKSGLPSDRFSAERTGGSVSTLTIQRTQQEDSAVYLCASSLAGLAGGPRSYEQYFGPGTRLTVT.

CDR3 loop: CSAREIWLSTYEQYF. In DNA, the CDR3 is TGCAGTGCTAGAGAGATTTGGTTATCTACCTACGAGCAGTACTTC. The rearrangement links TRBV20-1 to TRBJ2-7; D gene unclear. Germline CDR1 is DFQATT and CDR2 is SNEGSKA (reference sequence). V lost 0 bases and J lost 2, with 14 bases in between. The CDR3 loop spans 15 amino acids.

This rearrangement joins TRBV15 to TRBJ1-2, with D uncertain. Deletions cut 1 base from V and 4 bases from J, with 7 bases between. This CDR3 is built from 13 residues. CDR1 is LNHNV, CDR2 YYDKDF, per germline (reference sequence). The CDR3 region has the DNA TGTGCCACCAGCAGAGCGGGGATCTATGGCTACACCTTC. It yields the protein CATSRAGIYGYTF.

The chain uses TRBV6-1 and TRBJ2-7; D gene unclear. The length of the CDR3 is 15 residues. V lost 0 bases and J lost 2, with 11 bases in between. The V gene's germline CDR1 is MNHNS and CDR2 SASEGT. CDR3 nucleotide sequence: TGTGCCAGCAGTGAAGCGCTTAACACTGCCTACGAGCAGTACTTC. This encodes CASSEALNTAYEQYF.

This clonotype was observed a handful of times. V gene TRBV20-1 combines with J gene TRBJ2-7; 10 bases are shared with TRBD1. Trimming at V came to 4 bases and at J to 7 bases, leaving 10 bases not matched to a gene. Per the germline V gene, CDR1 is DFQATT and CDR2 is SNEGSKA (reference sequence). The CDR3 contains 14 residues. The CDR3 loop is CSATPDRGNWEQYF. DNA for the CDR3: TGCAGTGCTACCCCGGACAGGGGGAACTGGGAGCAGTACTTC.

The chain is built from TRBV20-1 and TRBJ2-7, with D possibly TRBD2 on 7 matching bases. This CDR3 has 15 amino acids. The V end was cut by 5 bases, the J end by 0 bases, with 17 bases between. The germline V gene encodes CDR1 DFQATT and CDR2 SNEGSKA (reference sequence). CDR3 sequence: CSARGLAATSYEQYF. The CDR3 DNA sequence: TGCAGTGCTCGGGGGCTAGCGGCCACCTCCTACGAGCAGTACTTC.

Only a few counts were recorded for this clonotype. The chain combines TRBV13 with TRBJ1-1, with unresolved D. The V gene's germline CDR1 is PRHDT and CDR2 FYEKMQ (reference sequence). Trimming left V 1 base short and J 4 bases short, with 10 bases between. CDR3 length: 14 residues. The CDR3 sequence: CASSLVGYGTEAFF. The DNA of the CDR3 is TGTGCCAGCAGCTTAGTGGGTTATGGCACTGAAGCTTTCTTT.

The sample holds a few counts of this clonotype. The rearrangement uses TRBV4-3 and TRBJ2-1; D may be TRBD2 (7 bases). Deletions cut 0 bases from V and 1 base from J, with 16 bases between. CDR3 length: 18 residues. Germline CDR1 LGHNA, CDR2 YSLEER. The CDR3 coding sequence is TGCGCCAGCAGCCAAGATGGCTTGGGGGGGCGATCCTACAATGAGCAGTTCTTC. The encoded protein is CASSQDGLGGRSYNEQFF.

The chain employs TRBV20-1 and TRBJ1-5; a possible D gene is TRBD1 (5 bases). The germline V gene has CDR1 DFQATT and CDR2 SNEGSKA (reference sequence). The CDR3 sequence is 16 residues long. V was cut by 0 bases and J by 1 base, with 13 bases left in between. The CDR3 loop reads CSARDQGARSNQPQHF. CDR3 DNA sequence: TGCAGTGCTAGAGATCAAGGGGCGCGCAGCAATCAGCCCCAGCATTTT.

The genes are TRBV4-3 and TRBJ2-7, with D hard to call. The V end lost 4 bases, the J end lost 5 bases, and 18 bases lay between the germline ends. The length of the CDR3 is 15 residues. Germline V gene lookup returns CDR1 LGHNA and CDR2 YSLEER. The CDR3 nucleotides are TGCGCCAGCAGCCCCCGATTACTCTTGGCCGACGAGCAGTACTTC. Its protein product is CASSPRLLLADEQYF.

V is TRBV4-3 and J is TRBJ2-3; TRBD2 matches at 11 bases. Germline assignment: CDR1 LGHNA and CDR2 YSLEER. The length of the CDR3 is 16 residues. Trimming took 0 bases from V and 6 from J; bases not matched to a gene: 5. The CDR3 here is CASSQDRLAGLDTQYF. For the CDR3, the DNA is TGCGCCAGCAGCCAAGATCGACTAGCGGGGCTGGATACGCAGTATTTT.

This clonotype was seen a handful of times. V and J are TRBV28 and TRBJ1-1; tentatively, D is TRBD1 (6 bases). Trimming stripped 4 bases from V and 1 base from J, with 7 bases between. Germline V gives CDR1 MDHEN, CDR2 SYDVKM. This CDR3 has 13 residues. CDR3 nucleotide sequence: TGTGCCAGCAGTTGGACAGAGAACACTGAAGCTTTCTTT. Amino acid sequence: CASSWTENTEAFF.

This clonotype was observed a handful of times. The CDR3 nucleotides are TGTGCCAGCAGGCGGGGCGGGGAGCTGTTTTTT. Its translation: CASRRGGELFF. This chain connects TRBV28 to TRBJ2-2, with a tentative D call TRBD2 (6 bases). CDR1 and CDR2 from the germline V gene are MDHEN and SYDVKM. This CDR3 is built from 11 residues. The V and J ends lost 6 bases and 7 bases respectively, with 6 bases between them.

This clonotype occurred a few times. The V and J genes are TRBV25-1 and TRBJ2-3, with D maybe TRBD2 (5 bases). CDR3 length equals 16 residues. CDR1 and CDR2 (germline): MGHDK, SYGVNS. Trimming left V 4 bases short and J 0 bases short, with 14 bases between. Here the CDR3 DNA reads TGTGCCAGCAGTGGCTCGGGGAGCCCTAGCACAGATACGCAGTATTTT. Translating it yields CASSGSGSPSTDTQYF.

This rearrangement joins TRBV27 to TRBJ2-1; D perhaps matches TRBD2 (5 bases). The CDR3 consists of 15 residues. Deletions cut 8 bases from V and 1 base from J, with 15 bases between. CDR1 and CDR2 (germline): MNHEY, SMNVEV (reference sequence). The CDR3 DNA sequence: TGTGCCAGCGGAAAAGGGAGTTGGTCCTACAATGAGCAGTTCTTC. It translates to CASGKGSWSYNEQFF.

This rearrangement joins TRBV10-3 to TRBJ2-5; the D gene is possibly TRBD2 (6 bases). With 5 bases removed from V and 6 bases from J, the gap between germline ends came to 22 bases. Germline-derived CDR1 and CDR2 are ENHRY and SYGVKD. The CDR3 totals 16 residues. The chain's CDR3 is CAISNPGDLDGKTQYF. The CDR3 nucleotides are TGTGCCATCAGTAATCCGGGAGACCTAGATGGGAAGACCCAGTACTTC.

In regard to this clonotype: A much larger clone sits a single nucleotide away, making a read error possible. The CDR3 DNA reads as TGCAGAGCTAGAGATCCCAGGGGCAGGGTGAGGATGAACACTGAAGCTTTCTTT. Translated: CRARDPRGRVRMNTEAFF. The chain joins TRBV20-1 to TRBJ1-1; D is perhaps TRBD1 (6 bases). This CDR3 is built from 18 residues. Germline CDR1 DFQATT, CDR2 SNEGSKA (reference sequence).

This clonotype was counted only a few times. The J gene is TRBJ2-1, the V gene TRBV13, with 10 nucleotides matching TRBD2. V lost 0 bases to trimming and J lost 5 bases; unmatched junction nucleotides: 7. From germline, CDR1 is PRHDT and CDR2 FYEKMQ (reference sequence). This CDR3 spans 17 amino acids. The CDR3 loop is CASSLGLAGVRDNEQFF. CDR3 nucleotides: TGTGCCAGCAGCTTAGGGCTAGCGGGAGTCCGGGACAATGAGCAGTTCTTC.